The source of this T cell receptor (beta chain) is a study of cytomegalovirus exposure and HLA in healthy donors. In regard to this clone: The antigen is undetermined.

Regarding donors, all were healthy bone marrow donors. Findings and caveats of the study: Overall, roughly 150 TCR beta chains were annotated as cytomegalovirus-associated. Looking again later, the authors saw that most CMV-associated TCR beta chains seemed HLA-restricted.

60 Vbeta and 13 Jbeta primers were used in PCR. In the authors' methods: Unique TCR beta chains totaled some 80 million in a later count, with roughly 11 million of them shared. This table comes from immunoSEQ multiplex PCR, and its TCRdb copy is limited to in-frame clones, with some not included. V and J calls and clone size are those listed in that table; D and trimming were worked out from the DNA. The sample lists about 270,000 clones; about nine tenths were seen once. The TCR originated in a man between 35 and 55 years old in good health and CMV-seropositive. The sample was PBMCs.

This CDR3 is CAISGQGDEQYF. The CDR3 DNA follows: TGTGCCATCAGTGGGCAGGGTGACGAGCAGTACTTC. The J gene is TRBJ2-7, the V gene TRBV10-3, with TRBD1 as a possible D gene (5 bases). Looked up from germline, CDR1 is ENHRY and CDR2 is SYGVKD. This CDR3 region has 12 residues. The V gene lost 4 bases and the J gene lost 5 bases, with 9 bases spanning the gap.